The clone carrying this TCR beta chain has just a few counts. Its antigen is not identified. It is unclear where the CDR3 begins or ends on the DNA, so no DNA is shown, and the CDR3 is as TCRdb lists it. Sampling times: baseline, cycle 4 day 1, cycle 7 day 1. The repertoire was sequenced with immunoSEQ multiplex PCR; TCRdb's copy has only in-frame clones and lacks some. The sample contains 50,000 to 70,000 clones, around 84% of which appear only once. This entry is derived from a study of OX40 agonist ivuxolimab in advanced cancers. Overall study context: Each patient was given ivuxolimab into a vein every 2 weeks, at 0.01 to 10 mg/kg.

Study-wide results and caveats: Partly responding patients at 0.1-3.0 mg/kg showed some of the smallest clonal expansion.

This receptor was taken from an adult with an advanced solid tumor such as melanoma, head and neck, liver or kidney cancer. The material sequenced was CD4+ or CD8+ T cells sorted from blood, taken in a trial of the OX40 agonist ivuxolimab.

CDR3 protein: CASSQDRPGYTFVGGYTF. The rearrangement links TRBV4-2 to TRBJ1-2. The CDR3 comprises 18 residues, both ends counted. Looked up from germline, CDR1 is LGHNA and CDR2 is YNFKEQ.